This TCR beta chain was observed in a study of blood T cell repertoires in COVID-19. Study information: The origin of the acute and convalescent COVID-19 samples was the United States, Italy and Spain. Sources were T cells, B-cell-depleted T cells, or PBMCs; the material itself was cDNA or gDNA.

How the authors handled the data: Quantification of nucleated cells was approximated via reference gene primer amplification. Profiled with immunoSEQ multiplex PCR; TCRdb holds only in-frame clones, not every one. The DNA gave D and trimming, while V, J and clone size come from that table. Of about 220,000 clones listed, 70% to 85% are singletons. The germline gives CDR1 MNHEY, CDR2 SMNVEV (reference sequence). J was trimmed by 7 bases and V by 5 bases; bases with no gene match: 12. CDR3 length equals 15 residues. Sample: peripheral blood. The chain employs TRBV27 and TRBJ2-7; 9 bases line up with TRBD2. This receptor was taken from a man in his forties who had recovered from COVID-19. The CDR3 loop reads CASSPLGGGAREQYF. The CDR3 region has the DNA TGTGCCAGCAGTCCCCTGGGCGGGGGGGCCCGAGAGCAGTACTTC.